The 11 T cell receptor beta chains below all came from one sample that was sequenced in a study of T cell responses to AZD1222 COVID-19 vaccine (dated by TCRdb to the early 2020s). The library was obtained by the immunoSEQ multiplex PCR assay. Sourced from immuneACCESS, this table was stored by TCRdb with only in-frame sequences that have V and J called. A share of the clones is absent; for the studies checked, an unresolved V gene accounts for under half, and the remainder has no known explanation. The sample yields about 100,000 clones; 70% to 90% were counted once. Roughly 2.7% of the sample lies in the top ten. Explained via the paper, the time point label denotes: baseline before first vaccination. Sequencing used peripheral blood, obtained on day 0 of AZD1222 vaccination. The receptors were gathered from an adult in good health.

This sequence joins TRBV5-5 and TRBJ2-7; 10 bases agree with TRBD1. This CDR3 is 14 amino acids long. The germline gives CDR1 SGHKS, CDR2 YYEKEE (reference sequence). Trimming cost V 5 bases and J 6 bases; bases outside gene matches: 8. CDR3 region: CASRPGQGSAEQYF. In DNA form, the CDR3 reads TGTGCCAGCAGACCGGGACAGGGGTCCGCCGAGCAGTACTTC.

The chain links TRBV6-5 to TRBJ2-7, with 12 bases lining up with TRBD2. J gave up 5 bases and V 7 bases, and 9 bases lay outside the gene matches. This CDR3 is built from 15 residues. Germline lookup yields CDR1 MNHEY and CDR2 SVGAGI. The CDR3 nucleotides read TGTGCCAGCATCCGACTAGCGGGAGTGGTCGACGAGCAGTACTTC. Encoded protein: CASIRLAGVVDEQYF.

The chain has TRBV12-3 or TRBV12-4 and TRBJ2-7; D uncertain. The CDR3 is made up of 11 amino acids. The V end was cut by 5 bases, the J end by 0 bases, with 2 bases between. Written as DNA, the CDR3 is TGTGCCAGCAGTGACTCCTACGAGCAGTACTTC. It encodes CASSDSYEQYF.

This chain joins TRBV4-2 and TRBJ1-2; 7 bases are shared with TRBD1. Germline V CDR1 and CDR2: LGHNA, YNFKEQ. This CDR3 is built from 14 residues. Germline trimming cut 2 bases from V and 7 bases from J; bases unmatched to any gene: 7. CDR3 in amino acids: CASSQIDRVSGYTF. The CDR3 DNA reads TGTGCCAGCAGCCAAATCGACAGGGTGAGTGGCTACACCTTC.

The genes are TRBV19 and TRBJ2-3; TRBD2 aligns across 7 bases. The J segment lost 0 bases and the V segment lost 6 bases, leaving 9 bases of the junction unmatched. CDR1 is LNHDA and CDR2 is SQIVND in the germline V gene (reference sequence). The CDR3 totals 16 residues. This chain's CDR3 is CASSFKLATSTDTQYF. In nucleotides, the CDR3 is TGTGCCAGTAGCTTCAAACTAGCGACTAGCACAGATACGCAGTATTTT.

The chain has TRBV13 and TRBJ2-1; TRBD2 agrees at 9 bases. The length of the CDR3 is 17 residues. J was trimmed by 7 bases and V by 2 bases; bases with no gene match: 12. Germline assignment: CDR1 PRHDT and CDR2 FYEKMQ (reference sequence). The CDR3 loop is CASSLRIGRTSANEQFF. The DNA of the CDR3 is TGTGCCAGCAGCTTAAGGATTGGGAGGACTAGCGCGAATGAGCAGTTCTTC.

This clone was counted only a few times. The rearrangement uses TRBV19 and TRBJ1-6; D is unclear. V dropped 7 bases and J dropped 6 bases, with 13 bases sitting between them. Germline V lookup: CDR1 LNHDA, CDR2 SQIVND (reference sequence). CDR3 size: 14 residues. This CDR3 reads CASTSGGGNSPLHF. CDR3 nucleotide sequence: TGTGCCAGTACATCGGGAGGAGGTAATTCACCCCTCCACTTT.

The V and J genes are TRBV10-1 and TRBJ2-3, with a possible D match to TRBD1 (6 bases). V lost 2 bases, J lost 10 bases, and 13 bases lay in between. CDR3 length: 13 residues. Germline values: CDR1 WNHNN, CDR2 SYGVQD (reference sequence). In nucleotides, the CDR3 is TGCGCCAGCAGTGAGGGGGGCAAGGGGTCGCAGTATTTT. Its protein product is CASSEGGKGSQYF.

The chain recombines TRBV7-9 with TRBJ1-4; the D gene is possibly TRBD1 (6 bases). The CDR3 sequence is 15 residues long. Germline V gives CDR1 SEHNR, CDR2 FQNEAQ (reference sequence). The V end lost 1 base, the J end lost 6 bases, and 12 bases lay between the germline ends. CDR3 DNA sequence: TGTGCCAGCAGCTTAGAGCGGACAGCTGATGAAAAACTGTTTTTT. The encoded protein is CASSLERTADEKLFF.

The chain links TRBV3-1 (or the pseudogene TRBV3-2) to TRBJ1-2, with 9 nucleotides matching TRBD1. Losses at the gene ends were 4 bases for V and 4 bases for J; bases not matched to a gene: 7. CDR3 length equals 15 residues. Germline CDR1 is LGHDT and CDR2 is YNNKEL (reference sequence). CDR3 bases: TGTGCCAGCAGCCCAGGAAAGACAGGGGGCTATGGCTACACCTTC. Protein: CASSPGKTGGYGYTF.

The gene calls are TRBV28 and TRBJ2-7; 9 bases align to TRBD1. V gave up 7 bases and J gave up 2 bases; unmatched junction bases: 9. This CDR3 has 15 residues. Germline V CDR1 and CDR2: MDHEN, SYDVKM. The CDR3 sequence is CASTVAGQGAYEQYF. The CDR3 DNA is TGTGCCAGCACCGTTGCGGGACAGGGAGCCTACGAGCAGTACTTC.